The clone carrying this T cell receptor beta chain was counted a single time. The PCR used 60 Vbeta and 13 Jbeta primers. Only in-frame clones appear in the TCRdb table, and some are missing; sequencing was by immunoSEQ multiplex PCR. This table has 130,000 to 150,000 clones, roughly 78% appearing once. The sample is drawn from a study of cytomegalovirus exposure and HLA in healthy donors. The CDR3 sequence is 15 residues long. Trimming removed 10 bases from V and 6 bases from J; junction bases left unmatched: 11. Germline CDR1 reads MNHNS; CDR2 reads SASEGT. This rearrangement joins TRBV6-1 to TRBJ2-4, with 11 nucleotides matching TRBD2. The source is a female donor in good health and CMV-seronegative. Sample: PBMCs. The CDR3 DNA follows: TGTGCCACCCAACCCTCCGGGACTAGCGGAAACATTCAGTACTTC. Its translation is CATQPSGTSGNIQYF.